A selection of T cell receptor beta chains follows, all from one sample in a study of blood T cell repertoires in COVID-19. TCRdb keeps only in-frame clones here, not all; method: immunoSEQ multiplex PCR. The data show about 80,000 clones, about four fifths seen once. Sequencing was performed on peripheral blood. The receptors stem from an elderly man with acute or convalescent COVID-19. Both conserved end residues are part of each CDR3. The D gene is left open where the match is weak. Clone size, where shown, is once, few, many, or a class for clones that have expanded.

TRBJ2-3 | - | TRBV5-1 | once | CASSLDSSSTDTQYF | TGCGCCAGCAGCTTGGACAGTTCTAGCACAGATACGCAGTATTTT
TRBJ2-7 | - | TRBV4-1 | - | CASSQGIGGSSYEQYF | TGCGCCAGCAGCCAAGGAATTGGGGGCTCTTCCTACGAGCAGTACTTC
TRBJ2-1 | TRBD1 | TRBV5-6 | - | CASSTETGNYNEQFF | TGTGCCAGCAGTACTGAGACAGGGAATTACAATGAGCAGTTCTTC
TRBJ2-7 | TRBD2 | TRBV27 | once | CASSLLAGDGEQYF | TGTGCCAGCAGTTTACTAGCGGGGGATGGCGAGCAGTACTTC
TRBJ1-5 | TRBD1 | TRBV7-8 | few | CASRDRGFDQPQHF | TGTGCCAGCCGCGACAGGGGTTTCGATCAGCCCCAGCATTTT
TRBJ1-2 | - | TRBV6-5 | - | CATTGGQNYGYTF | TGTGCCACGACCGGAGGGCAGAACTATGGCTACACCTTC
TRBJ1-6 | - | TRBV7-9 | - | CASSTGREAPLHF | TGTGCCAGCAGCACTGGCAGGGAAGCACCCCTCCACTTT
TRBJ2-2 | - | TRBV7-7 | - | CASSLGTGLSGELFF | TGTGCTAGCAGCTTAGGAACAGGGTTGAGCGGGGAGCTGTTTTTT
TRBJ2-2 | - | TRBV19 | once | CASSMRLNTGELFF | TGTGCCAGTAGTATGCGGCTGAACACCGGGGAGCTGTTTTTT
TRBJ1-1 | - | TRBV12-3/TRBV12-4 | once | CASSFSGDTEAFF | TGTGCCAGCAGTTTCTCGGGGGACACTGAAGCTTTCTTT
TRBJ2-6 | TRBD1 | TRBV18 | few | CASSQDRGTGANVLTF | TGTGCCAGCTCACAAGACAGGGGAACTGGGGCCAACGTCCTGACTTTC
TRBJ2-1 | TRBD2 | TRBV7-8 | - | CASSLISGGDNEQFF | TGTGCCAGCAGCTTAATTAGCGGGGGGGATAATGAGCAGTTCTTC
TRBJ1-4 | - | TRBV4-1 | - | CASIWREGATNEKLFF | TGCGCCAGCATCTGGAGGGAGGGAGCAACTAATGAAAAACTGTTTTTT
TRBJ1-6 | TRBD1 | TRBV2 | - | CASRIGTESNSPLHF | TGTGCCAGCAGAATCGGGACAGAGTCAAATTCACCCCTCCACTTT
TRBJ1-2 | - | TRBV9 | - | CASSPGWAPVYGYTF | TGTGCCAGCAGCCCCGGCTGGGCTCCCGTTTATGGCTACACCTTC
TRBJ1-2 | TRBD1 | TRBV11-2 | - | CASSLDRDGGQGYGYTF | TGTGCCAGCAGCTTAGATCGAGACGGCGGACAGGGCTATGGCTACACCTTC
TRBJ2-1 | - | TRBV6-5 | - | CASRPTLSSYNEQFF | TGTGCCAGCAGGCCGACTCTTAGCTCCTACAATGAGCAGTTCTTC
TRBJ2-2 | - | TRBV6-6 | - | CASSYIRRGYTGELFF | TGTGCCAGCAGTTACATCCGGCGGGGATACACCGGGGAGCTGTTTTTT
TRBJ1-2 | - | TRBV7-9 | once | CASSLTDSKMLGYTF | TGTGCCAGCAGCCTTACGGACAGTAAGATGTTGGGCTACACCTTC
TRBJ1-2 | TRBD1 | TRBV3-1/TRBV3-2 | - | CASSQNSGQGYGYTF | TGTGCCAGCAGCCAAAATTCGGGACAGGGCTATGGCTACACCTTC
TRBJ2-3 | - | TRBV5-4 | - | CASSLAREADTQYF | TGTGCCAGCAGCTTGGCGAGGGAGGCAGATACGCAGTATTTT
TRBJ2-5 | - | TRBV6-5 | - | CASSGQAQETQYF | TGTGCCAGCAGCGGACAAGCCCAAGAGACCCAGTACTTC
TRBJ1-2 | - | TRBV7-3 | once | CASSSRQDDYGYTF | TGTGCCAGCAGCTCGAGGCAAGACGACTATGGCTACACCTTC
TRBJ1-6 | - | TRBV25-1 | - | CASRGGDTRNSPLHF | TGTGCCAGCAGGGGGGGGGACACGAGAAATTCACCCCTCCACTTT
TRBJ1-1 | TRBD1 | TRBV5-4 | - | CASSSQVRGRRNTEAFF | TGTGCCAGCAGCTCCCAGGTAAGGGGGCGCAGAAACACTGAAGCTTTCTTT
TRBJ2-2 | - | TRBV15 | - | CATSRDMGALNTGELFF | TGTGCCACCAGCAGAGATATGGGGGCCCTTAACACCGGGGAGCTGTTTTTT
TRBJ2-7 | - | TRBV3-1/TRBV3-2 | - | CASSRLRDSSYEQYF | TGTGCCAGCAGCCGGCTGCGGGACAGCTCCTACGAGCAGTACTTC
TRBJ2-7 | - | TRBV6-5 | few | CASSLDGSSYEQYF | TGTGCCAGCAGTTTGGACGGGAGCTCCTACGAGCAGTACTTC
TRBJ1-2 | - | TRBV6-1 | - | CASSAGASQGGGPDGYGYTF | TGTGCCAGCAGTGCTGGAGCTTCACAGGGAGGGGGTCCGGATGGGTATGGCTACACCTTC
TRBJ1-2 | - | TRBV30 | - | CAWTSKQDGGNYGYTF | TGTGCCTGGACTTCAAAGCAGGACGGAGGGAACTATGGCTACACCTTC
TRBJ2-5 | - | TRBV3-1/TRBV3-2 | - | CASSNRDLGLQETQYF | TGTGCCAGCAGTAACAGGGATCTTGGCCTACAAGAGACCCAGTACTTC
TRBJ2-7 | TRBD1 | TRBV6-5 | - | CATMDRYEQYF | TGTGCCACCATGGACAGGTACGAGCAGTACTTC
TRBJ2-2 | TRBD1 | TRBV5-4 | - | CASSLPQGASTGELFF | TGTGCCAGCAGCTTGCCTCAGGGGGCGAGCACCGGGGAGCTGTTTTTT
TRBJ1-3 | - | TRBV7-3 | - | CASSPGGSGNTIYF | TGTGCCAGCAGCCCCGGGGGCTCTGGAAACACCATATATTTT
TRBJ2-2 | TRBD1 | TRBV4-2 | once | CASSSGTDLTGELFF | TGTGCCAGCAGCTCCGGGACAGATCTCACCGGGGAGCTGTTTTTT
TRBJ2-5 | - | TRBV25-1 | - | CASSEDRQETQYF | TGTGCCAGCAGTGAAGACAGACAAGAGACCCAGTACTTC
TRBJ1-6 | TRBD1 | TRBV7-2 | - | CASSPRTGAYNSPLHF | TGTGCCAGCAGCCCGAGGACAGGGGCCTATAATTCACCCCTCCACTTT
TRBJ2-1 | TRBD1 | TRBV7-7 | - | CASSPGTGRVNEQFF | TGTGCTAGCAGCCCGGGGACAGGGCGGGTCAATGAGCAGTTCTTC
TRBJ1-1 | - | TRBV5-4 | few | CASSSVGHGGREAFF | TGTGCCAGCAGTTCAGTTGGACACGGCGGTCGGGAGGCTTTCTTT
TRBJ1-3 | TRBD1 | TRBV3-1/TRBV3-2 | - | CASSRRQGARGNTIYF | TGTGCCAGCAGCCGCCGACAGGGGGCGCGGGGAAACACCATATATTTT
TRBJ1-6 | TRBD1 | TRBV7-9 | - | CASNGGGGNSPLHF | TGTGCCAGCAACGGAGGGGGCGGTAATTCACCCCTCCACTTT